Below, 5 T cell receptor beta chains from the same sample are listed, as sequenced in a study of blood T cell repertoires in COVID-19. Produced via immunoSEQ multiplex PCR; TCRdb's table is partial and in-frame only. The table lists about 92,000 clones, about 70% of them singletons. Sequenced sample: peripheral blood. Receptors were obtained from a woman aged 55-75 years in a cohort sampled during active or convalescent COVID-19.

J is TRBJ2-3 and V is TRBV7-2; D is perhaps TRBD1 (5 bases). Trimming took 3 bases from V and 0 from J, leaving 10 bases between them. The CDR3 runs to 15 residues. Germline V gene data show CDR1 as SGHTA and CDR2 as FQGNSA. This CDR3 is CASSFRAASTDTQYF. The CDR3 DNA sequence: TGTGCCAGCAGCTTCAGGGCAGCTAGCACAGATACGCAGTATTTT.

Comment on this clone: The junction and the germline gene differ at one end; a read error may be behind it. The chain has TRBV29-1 and TRBJ2-4; a possible D gene is TRBD2 (6 bases). Germline V lookup: CDR1 SQVTM, CDR2 ANQGSEA. The CDR3 consists of 12 residues. As DNA, the CDR3 is TGCAGCGTTGTCGGCTTTACGGGGGTTCGGGACTTC. This codes for CSVVGFTGVRDF.

The genes are TRBV30 and TRBJ1-5; 8 bases are shared with TRBD1. Germline lookup yields CDR1 GTSNPN and CDR2 SVGIG (reference sequence). Trimming at V came to 2 bases and at J to 5 bases, leaving 8 bases not matched to a gene. The CDR3 extends over 15 amino acids. The CDR3 coding sequence is TGTGCCTGGAGTCCAAGGACAGGGAACTATCAGCCCCAGCATTTT. It specifies CAWSPRTGNYQPQHF.

CDR3 amino acids: CASSLAPLGGNTEAFF. Here the CDR3 DNA reads TGTGCCAGCAGCTTGGCCCCCTTGGGAGGGAACACTGAAGCTTTCTTT. This chain links TRBV5-6 with TRBJ1-1, with unresolved D. The CDR3 sequence is 16 residues long. Deletions cut 0 bases from V and 1 base from J, with 13 bases between. Germline V gene sequence: CDR1 SGHDT, CDR2 YYEEEE.

This sequence joins TRBV2 and TRBJ2-5, with TRBD2 identical over 12 bases. J lost 0 bases, V lost 1 base, and 0 bases had no gene match. CDR1 is SNHLY, CDR2 FYNNEI, per germline. CDR3 length: 16 amino acids. The CDR3 sequence is CASSEGLAGDQETQYF. CDR3 sequence (DNA): TGTGCCAGCAGTGAAGGACTAGCGGGGGACCAAGAGACCCAGTACTTC.